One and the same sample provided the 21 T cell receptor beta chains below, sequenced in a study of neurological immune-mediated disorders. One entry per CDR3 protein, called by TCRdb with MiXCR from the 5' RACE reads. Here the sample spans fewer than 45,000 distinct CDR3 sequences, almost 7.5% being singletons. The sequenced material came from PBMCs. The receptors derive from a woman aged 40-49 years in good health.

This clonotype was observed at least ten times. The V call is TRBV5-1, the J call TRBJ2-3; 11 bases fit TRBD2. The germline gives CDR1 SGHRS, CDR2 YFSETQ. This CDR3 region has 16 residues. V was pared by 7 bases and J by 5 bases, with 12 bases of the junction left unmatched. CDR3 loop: CASGRTGLAGGDTQYF. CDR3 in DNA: TGCGCCAGCGGCCGTACCGGGCTAGCGGGGGGAGATACGCAGTATTTT.

As DNA, the CDR3 is TGCGCCAGCAGCTCGAACCCTAGCGGGGCCACGGAGACCCAGTACTTC. Protein sequence: CASSSNPSGATETQYF. The chain has TRBV5-1 and TRBJ2-5; TRBD2 matches at 9 bases. The junction had 11 bases not matched to a gene; V was cut back by 3 bases and J by 5 bases. Germline V gene data show CDR1 as SGHRS and CDR2 as YFSETQ. This CDR3 is 16 amino acids long.

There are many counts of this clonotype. In DNA form, the CDR3 reads TGTGCCAGCAGCTTGTTTAGTAAAGGCGGCTACGAGCAGTACTTC. It is translated as CASSLFSKGGYEQYF. This rearrangement joins TRBV5-5 to TRBJ2-7; D remains ambiguous. V was trimmed by 1 base and J by 3 bases, leaving 14 bases between them. The CDR3 totals 15 residues. Germline-derived CDR1 and CDR2 are SGHKS and YYEKEE (reference sequence).

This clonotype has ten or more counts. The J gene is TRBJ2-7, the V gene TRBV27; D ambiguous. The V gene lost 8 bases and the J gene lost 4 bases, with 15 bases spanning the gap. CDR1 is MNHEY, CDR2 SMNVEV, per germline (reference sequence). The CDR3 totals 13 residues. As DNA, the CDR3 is TGTGCCAGCTCTCCAGACTGGTTTTACGAGCAGTACTTC. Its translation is CASSPDWFYEQYF.

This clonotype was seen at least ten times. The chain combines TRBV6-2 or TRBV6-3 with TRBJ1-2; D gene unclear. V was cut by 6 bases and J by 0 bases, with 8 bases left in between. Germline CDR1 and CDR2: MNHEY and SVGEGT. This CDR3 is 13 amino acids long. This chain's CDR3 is CASSRETNYGYTF. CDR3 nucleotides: TGTGCCAGCAGCCGGGAAACTAACTATGGCTACACCTTC.

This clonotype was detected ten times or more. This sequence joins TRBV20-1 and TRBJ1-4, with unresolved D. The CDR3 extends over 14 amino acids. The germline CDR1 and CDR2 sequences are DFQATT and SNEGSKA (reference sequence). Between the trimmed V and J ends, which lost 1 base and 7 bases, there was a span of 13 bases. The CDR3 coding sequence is TGCAGTGCTAGAGTCGGAGGGAAAGGTGAAAAACTGTTTTTT. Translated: CSARVGGKGEKLFF.

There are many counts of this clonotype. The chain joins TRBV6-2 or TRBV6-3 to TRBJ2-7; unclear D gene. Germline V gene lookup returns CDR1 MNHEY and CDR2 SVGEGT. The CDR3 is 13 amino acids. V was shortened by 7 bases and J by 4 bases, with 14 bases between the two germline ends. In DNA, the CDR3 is TGTGCCAGCACTTTAAGAAGTGGTTACGAGCAGTACTTC. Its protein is CASTLRSGYEQYF.

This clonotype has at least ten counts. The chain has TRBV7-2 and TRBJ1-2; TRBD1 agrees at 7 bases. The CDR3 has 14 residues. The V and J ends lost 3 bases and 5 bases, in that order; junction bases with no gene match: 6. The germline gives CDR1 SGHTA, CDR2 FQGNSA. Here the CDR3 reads CASSFNQGDYGYTF. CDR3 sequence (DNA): TGTGCCAGCAGCTTTAACCAGGGGGATTATGGCTACACCTTC.

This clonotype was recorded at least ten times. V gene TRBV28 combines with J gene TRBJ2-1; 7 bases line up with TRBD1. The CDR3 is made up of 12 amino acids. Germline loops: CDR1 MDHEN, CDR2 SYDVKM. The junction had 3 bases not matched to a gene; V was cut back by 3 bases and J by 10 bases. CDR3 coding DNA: TGTGCCAGCAGTTTCCGGACAGGAGAGCAGTTCTTC. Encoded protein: CASSFRTGEQFF.

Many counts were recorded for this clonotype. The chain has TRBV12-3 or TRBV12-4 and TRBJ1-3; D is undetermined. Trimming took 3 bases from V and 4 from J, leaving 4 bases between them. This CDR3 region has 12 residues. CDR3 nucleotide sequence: TGTGCCAGCAGTTTCCGGGGAAACACCATATATTTT. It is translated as CASSFRGNTIYF.

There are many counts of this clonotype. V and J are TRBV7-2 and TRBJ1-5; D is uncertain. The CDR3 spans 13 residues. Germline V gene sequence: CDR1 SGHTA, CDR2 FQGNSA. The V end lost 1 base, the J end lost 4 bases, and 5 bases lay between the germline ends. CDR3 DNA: TGTGCCAGCAGCTTAGGGAGGAATCAGCCCCAGCATTTT. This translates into CASSLGRNQPQHF.

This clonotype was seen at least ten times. CDR3 sequence: CASSMTGTSASTDTQYF. The CDR3 coding sequence is TGTGCCAGCAGCATGACCGGGACTAGCGCAAGCACAGATACGCAGTATTTT. The rearrangement links TRBV21-1 to TRBJ2-3; the D call in the table, TRBD2, was not verified against the DNA. TRBV21-1 is annotated as a pseudogene. This CDR3 is built from 17 residues.

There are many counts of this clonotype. The CDR3 protein is CASTPRSGGPEAFF. The CDR3 DNA reads as TGTGCCAGCACCCCCCGGTCCGGCGGCCCTGAAGCTTTCTTT. This rearrangement joins TRBV5-6 to TRBJ1-1, with unresolved D. Germline V gene sequence: CDR1 SGHDT, CDR2 YYEEEE. V was cut by 6 bases and J by 6 bases, with 18 bases left in between. This CDR3 contains 14 residues.

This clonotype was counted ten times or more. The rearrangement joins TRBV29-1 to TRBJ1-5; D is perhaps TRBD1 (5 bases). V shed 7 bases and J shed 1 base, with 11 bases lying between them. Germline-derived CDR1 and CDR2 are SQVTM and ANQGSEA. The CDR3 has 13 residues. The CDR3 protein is CSASRDSNQPQHF. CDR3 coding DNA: TGCAGCGCGTCACGGGACAGCAATCAGCCCCAGCATTTT.

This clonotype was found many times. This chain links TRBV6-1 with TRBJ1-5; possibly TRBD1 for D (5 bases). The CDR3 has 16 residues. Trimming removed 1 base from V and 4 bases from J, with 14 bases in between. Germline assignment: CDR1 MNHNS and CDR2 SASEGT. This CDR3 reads CASSEEGPGWNQPQHF. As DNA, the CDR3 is TGTGCCAGCAGTGAAGAGGGACCGGGTTGGAATCAGCCCCAGCATTTT.

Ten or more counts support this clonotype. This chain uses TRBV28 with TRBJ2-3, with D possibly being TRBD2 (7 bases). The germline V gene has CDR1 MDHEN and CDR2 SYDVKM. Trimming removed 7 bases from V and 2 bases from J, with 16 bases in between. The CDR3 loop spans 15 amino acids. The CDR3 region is CASTGAGANTDTQYF. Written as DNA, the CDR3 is TGTGCCAGCACGGGGGCGGGGGCTAACACAGATACGCAGTATTTT.

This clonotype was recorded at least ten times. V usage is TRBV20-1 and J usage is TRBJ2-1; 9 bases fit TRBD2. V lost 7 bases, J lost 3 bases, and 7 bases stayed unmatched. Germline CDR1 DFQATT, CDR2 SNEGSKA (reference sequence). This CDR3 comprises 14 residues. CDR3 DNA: TGCAGTGTAAAGACTAGCGGAGTCTACAATGAGCAGTTCTTC. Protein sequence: CSVKTSGVYNEQFF.

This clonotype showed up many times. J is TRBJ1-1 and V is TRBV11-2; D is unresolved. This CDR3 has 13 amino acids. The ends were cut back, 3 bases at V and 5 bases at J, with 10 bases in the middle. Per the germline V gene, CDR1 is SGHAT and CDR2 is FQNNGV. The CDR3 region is CASSFYQQTEAFF. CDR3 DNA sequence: TGTGCCAGCAGCTTTTATCAGCAAACTGAAGCTTTCTTT.

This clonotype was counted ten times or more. CDR3 nucleotides: TGTGCCACCAGTGATGGGAGGGAGCAGCGAGAGACCCAGTACTTC. It yields the protein CATSDGREQRETQYF. This rearrangement joins TRBV24-1 to TRBJ2-5; TRBD2 matches at 7 bases. This CDR3 comprises 15 residues. CDR1 and CDR2 (germline): KGHDR, SFDVKD. The V segment lost 3 bases and the J segment 4 bases; nucleotides outside the gene matches: 7.

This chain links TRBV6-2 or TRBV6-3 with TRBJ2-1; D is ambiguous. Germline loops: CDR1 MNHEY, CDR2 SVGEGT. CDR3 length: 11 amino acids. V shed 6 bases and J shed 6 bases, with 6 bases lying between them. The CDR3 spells CASRDFNEQFF. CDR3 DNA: TGTGCCAGCAGGGATTTCAATGAGCAGTTCTTC.

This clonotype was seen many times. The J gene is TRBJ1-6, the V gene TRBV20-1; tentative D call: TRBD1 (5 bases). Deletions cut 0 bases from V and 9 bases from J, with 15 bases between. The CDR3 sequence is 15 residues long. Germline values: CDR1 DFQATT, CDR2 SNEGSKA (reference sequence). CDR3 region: CSARDSKGGGSPLHF. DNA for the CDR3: TGCAGTGCTAGAGATAGTAAGGGCGGGGGTTCACCCCTCCACTTT.